The sequence of this T cell receptor (beta chain) was determined in a study of blood T cell repertoires in COVID-19. Study-wide context: The United States, Italy and Spain provided the acute and convalescent COVID-19 samples. From T cells, B-cell-depleted T cells, or PBMCs came the material, which was cDNA or gDNA.

Per the original data handling: Amplification of reference gene primers provided the estimated nucleated cell counts. Libraries were prepared by immunoSEQ multiplex PCR; TCRdb keeps only in-frame clonotypes and omits some of them. The V and J calls and the clone size are those of that table, but D and trimming were determined from the DNA. This sample has 150,000 to 200,000 clones; roughly 73% occur once, and the top ten carry 2.8%. This clone was found a few times. The receptor's source is a man between 70 and 80 years old with acute or convalescent COVID-19. Input material: peripheral blood.

DNA of the CDR3: TGTGCCAGCAGTTTATCGATGGGGAGGCCATCCCACTACGAGCAGTACTTC. It encodes CASSLSMGRPSHYEQYF. V and J are TRBV27 and TRBJ2-7, with D possibly being TRBD2 (6 bases). The CDR3 runs to 17 residues. Germline CDR1 MNHEY, CDR2 SMNVEV (reference sequence). Trimming removed 0 bases at V and 3 bases at J, with 18 bases between.